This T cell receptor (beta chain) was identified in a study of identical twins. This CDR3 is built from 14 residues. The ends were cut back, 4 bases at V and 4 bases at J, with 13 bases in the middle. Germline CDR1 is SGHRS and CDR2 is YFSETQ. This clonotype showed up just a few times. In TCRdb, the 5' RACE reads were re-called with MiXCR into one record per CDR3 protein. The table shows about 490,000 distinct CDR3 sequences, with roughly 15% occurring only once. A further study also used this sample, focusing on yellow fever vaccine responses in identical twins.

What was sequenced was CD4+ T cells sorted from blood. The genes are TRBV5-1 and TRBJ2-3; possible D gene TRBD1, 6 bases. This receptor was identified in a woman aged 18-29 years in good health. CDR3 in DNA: TGCGCCAGCAGCACAATTACAGGGCCAGATACGCAGTATTTT. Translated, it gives CASSTITGPDTQYF.